The entry below describes one TCR beta chain. Via MiXCR, TCRdb re-called the RT-PCR reads, giving one row per CDR3 protein. The sample lists 500,000 to 600,000 distinct CDR3 sequences; 11% to 15% were seen once. The sample belongs to a study of response to subunit inactivated influenza vaccine. The germline gives CDR1 DFQATT, CDR2 SNEGSKA (reference sequence). With 0 bases clipped from V and 1 base from J, the junction kept 4 bases outside the gene matches. The CDR3 consists of 16 residues. The chain joins TRBV20-1 to TRBJ2-4, with 9 nucleotides matching TRBD1. This receptor was taken from a man aged 50 to 60 who received an inactivated influenza vaccine. This specimen consisted of PBMCs from blood, obtained approximately 12 days after vaccination. The CDR3 sequence is CSARDIGQGAKNIQYF. The CDR3 coding sequence is TGCAGTGCTAGAGACATCGGACAGGGGGCCAAAAACATTCAGTACTTC.